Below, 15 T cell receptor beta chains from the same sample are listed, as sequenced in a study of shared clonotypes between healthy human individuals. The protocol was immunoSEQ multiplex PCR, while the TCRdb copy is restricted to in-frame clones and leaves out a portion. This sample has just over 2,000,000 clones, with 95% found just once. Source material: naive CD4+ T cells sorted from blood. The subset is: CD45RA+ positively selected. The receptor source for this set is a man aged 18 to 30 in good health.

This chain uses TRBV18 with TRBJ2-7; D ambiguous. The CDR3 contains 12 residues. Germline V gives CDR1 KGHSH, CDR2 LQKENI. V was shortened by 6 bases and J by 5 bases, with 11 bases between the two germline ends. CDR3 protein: CASSPVGDEQYF. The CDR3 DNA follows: TGTGCCAGCTCGCCAGTAGGAGACGAGCAGTACTTC.

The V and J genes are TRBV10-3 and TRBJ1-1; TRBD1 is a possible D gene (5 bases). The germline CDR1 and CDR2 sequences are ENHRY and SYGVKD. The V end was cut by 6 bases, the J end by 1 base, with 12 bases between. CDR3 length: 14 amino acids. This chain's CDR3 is CAISRDAKNTEAFF. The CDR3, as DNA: TGTGCCATCAGCCGGGACGCCAAGAACACTGAAGCTTTCTTT.

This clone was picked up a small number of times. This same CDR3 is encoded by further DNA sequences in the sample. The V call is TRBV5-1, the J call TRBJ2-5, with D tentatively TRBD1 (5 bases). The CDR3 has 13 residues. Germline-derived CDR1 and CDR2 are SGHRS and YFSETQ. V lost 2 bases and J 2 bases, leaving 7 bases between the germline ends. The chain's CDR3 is CASSLDRQETQYF. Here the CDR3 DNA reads TGCGCCAGCAGCTTAGACAGACAAGAGACCCAGTACTTC.

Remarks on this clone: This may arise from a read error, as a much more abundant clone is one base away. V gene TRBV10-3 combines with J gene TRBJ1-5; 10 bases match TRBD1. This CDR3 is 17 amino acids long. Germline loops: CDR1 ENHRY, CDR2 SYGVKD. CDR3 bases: TGTGCCATCAGTGAGCGGGGACAGGGGATTAGCAATCGGCCCCAGCATTTT. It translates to CAISERGQGISNRPQHF.

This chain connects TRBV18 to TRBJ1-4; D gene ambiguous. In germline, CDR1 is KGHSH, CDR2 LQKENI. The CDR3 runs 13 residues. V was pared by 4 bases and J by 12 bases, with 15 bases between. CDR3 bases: TGTGCCAGCTCACTCATAATGGAAGAGGAACTGTTTTTT. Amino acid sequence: CASSLIMEEELFF.

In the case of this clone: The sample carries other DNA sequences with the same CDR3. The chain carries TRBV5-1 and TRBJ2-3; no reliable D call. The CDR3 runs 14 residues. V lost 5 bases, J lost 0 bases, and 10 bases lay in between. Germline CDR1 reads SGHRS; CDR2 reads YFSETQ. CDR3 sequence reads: CASSAVASTDTQYF. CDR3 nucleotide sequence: TGCGCCAGCAGTGCGGTAGCTAGCACAGATACGCAGTATTTT.

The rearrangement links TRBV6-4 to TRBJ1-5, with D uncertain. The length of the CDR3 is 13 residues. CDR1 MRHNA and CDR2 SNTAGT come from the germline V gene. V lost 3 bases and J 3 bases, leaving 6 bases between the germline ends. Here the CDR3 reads CASSDSFNQPQHF. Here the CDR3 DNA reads TGTGCCAGCAGTGATAGTTTCAATCAGCCCCAGCATTTT.

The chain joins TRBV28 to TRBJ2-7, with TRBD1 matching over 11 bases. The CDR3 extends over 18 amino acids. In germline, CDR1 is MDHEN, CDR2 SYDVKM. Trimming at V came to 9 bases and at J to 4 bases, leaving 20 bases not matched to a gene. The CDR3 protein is CASSQSGTGGISRYEQYF. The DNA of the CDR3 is TGTGCCAGTTCCCAGTCCGGGACAGGGGGTATCAGTAGGTACGAGCAGTACTTC. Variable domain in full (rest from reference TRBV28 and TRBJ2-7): DVKVTQSSRYLVKRTGEKVFLECVQDMDHENMFWYRQDPGLGLRLIYFSYDVKMKEKGDIPEGYSVSREKKERFSLILESASTNQTSMYLCASSQSGTGGISRYEQYFGPGTRLTVT.

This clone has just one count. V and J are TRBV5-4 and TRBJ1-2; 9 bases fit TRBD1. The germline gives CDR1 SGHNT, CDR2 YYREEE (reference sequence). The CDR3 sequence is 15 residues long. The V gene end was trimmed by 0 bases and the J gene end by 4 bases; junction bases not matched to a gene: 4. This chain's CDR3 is CASSLDPTGGYGYTF. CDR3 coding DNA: TGTGCCAGCAGCTTGGATCCGACAGGGGGCTATGGCTACACCTTC.

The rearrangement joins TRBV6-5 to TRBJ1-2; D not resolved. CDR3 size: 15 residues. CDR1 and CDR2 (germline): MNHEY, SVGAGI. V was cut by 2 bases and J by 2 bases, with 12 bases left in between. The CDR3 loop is CASSYLSTRNYGYTF. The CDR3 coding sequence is TGTGCCAGCAGTTACCTATCAACAAGAAACTATGGCTACACCTTC.

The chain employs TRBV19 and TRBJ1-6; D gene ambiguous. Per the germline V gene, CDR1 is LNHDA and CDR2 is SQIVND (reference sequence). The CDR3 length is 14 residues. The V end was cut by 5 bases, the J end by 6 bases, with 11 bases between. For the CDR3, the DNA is TGTGCCAGTAGTCTAACACGACTTAATTCACCCCTCCACTTT. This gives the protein CASSLTRLNSPLHF. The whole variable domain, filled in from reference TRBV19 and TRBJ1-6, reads DGGITQSPKYLFRKEGQNVTLSCEQNLNHDAMYWYRQDPGQGLRLIYYSQIVNDFQKGDIAEGYSVSREKKESFPLTVTSAQKNPTAFYLCASSLTRLNSPLHFGNGTRLTVT.

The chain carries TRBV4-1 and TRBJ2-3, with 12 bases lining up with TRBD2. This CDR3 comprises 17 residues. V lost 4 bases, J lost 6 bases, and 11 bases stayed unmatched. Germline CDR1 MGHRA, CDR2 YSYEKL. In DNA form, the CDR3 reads TGCGCCAGCAGCCGAAGTGAACTAGCGGGAGGTGTTGATACGCAGTATTTT. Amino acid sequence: CASSRSELAGGVDTQYF.

CDR3 nucleotides: TGTGCCAGTAGCCCCCCTAGGACAGGGGGTGAAAAACTGTTTTTT. It codes for CASSPPRTGGEKLFF. V gene TRBV19 combines with J gene TRBJ1-4; 10 nucleotides agree with TRBD1. The CDR3 consists of 15 residues. The germline CDR1 and CDR2 sequences are LNHDA and SQIVND (reference sequence). Unmatched junction bases numbered 8, after V lost 6 bases and J lost 7 bases. The full variable domain, rest sourced from reference TRBV19 and TRBJ1-4, is DGGITQSPKYLFRKEGQNVTLSCEQNLNHDAMYWYRQDPGQGLRLIYYSQIVNDFQKGDIAEGYSVSREKKESFPLTVTSAQKNPTAFYLCASSPPRTGGEKLFFGSGTQLSVL.

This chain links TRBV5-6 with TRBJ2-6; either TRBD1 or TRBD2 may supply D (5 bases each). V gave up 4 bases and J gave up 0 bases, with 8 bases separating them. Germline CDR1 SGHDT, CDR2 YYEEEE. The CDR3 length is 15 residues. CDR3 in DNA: TGTGCCAGCAGCGTTGGGGGCTCTGGGGCCAACGTCCTGACTTTC. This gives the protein CASSVGGSGANVLTF.

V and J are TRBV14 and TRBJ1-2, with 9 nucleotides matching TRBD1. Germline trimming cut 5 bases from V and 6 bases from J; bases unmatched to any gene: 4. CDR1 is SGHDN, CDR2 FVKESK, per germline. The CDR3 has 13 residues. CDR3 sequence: CASSAGQGDGYTF. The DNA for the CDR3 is TGTGCCAGCAGCGCGGGACAGGGCGATGGCTACACCTTC.